This T cell receptor (beta chain) stems from a study of T cells after yellow fever vaccination. TCRdb re-analysed the 5' RACE reads in MiXCR, keeping a single row per CDR3 protein. Found here are hundreds of thousands of distinct CDR3 sequences, roughly 13% of them singletons; the top ten hold about 14%. Looked up from germline, CDR1 is SGHRS and CDR2 is YFSETQ. V was clipped by 2 bases and J by 1 base; unmatched bases: 13. There are 18 residues in the CDR3. Material: PBMCs, obtained on the day of the yellow fever booster vaccination. This chain uses TRBV5-1 with TRBJ2-5; 8 positions agree with TRBD1. This receptor was taken from a man under 40 who received the YFV17D yellow fever vaccine. CDR3 residues: CASSLRWWGTGGQETQYF. Here the CDR3 DNA reads TGCGCCAGCAGCTTACGATGGTGGGGAACAGGGGGCCAAGAGACCCAGTACTTC. The full variable domain, rest sourced from reference TRBV5-1 and TRBJ2-5, is KAGVTQTPRYLIKTRGQQVTLSCSPISGHRSVSWYQQTPGQGLQFLFEYFSETQRNKGNFPGRFSGRQFSNSRSEMNVSTLELGDSALYLCASSLRWWGTGGQETQYFGPGTRLLVL.